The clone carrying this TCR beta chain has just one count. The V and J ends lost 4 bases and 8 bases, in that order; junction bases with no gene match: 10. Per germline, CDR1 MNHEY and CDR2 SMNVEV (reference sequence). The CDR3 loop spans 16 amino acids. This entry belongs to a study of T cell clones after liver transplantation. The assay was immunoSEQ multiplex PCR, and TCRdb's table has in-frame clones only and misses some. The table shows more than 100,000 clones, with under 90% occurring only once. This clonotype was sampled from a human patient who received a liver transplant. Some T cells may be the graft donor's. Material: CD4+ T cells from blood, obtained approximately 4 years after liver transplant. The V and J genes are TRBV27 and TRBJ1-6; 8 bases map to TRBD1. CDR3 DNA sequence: TGTGCCAGCAGTTCCCAGGGGGCACCTAGGGATTCACCCCTCCACTTT. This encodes CASSSQGAPRDSPLHF.